A selection of T cell receptor beta chains follows, all from one sample in a study of blood T cell repertoires in COVID-19. Profiled with immunoSEQ multiplex PCR; TCRdb holds only in-frame clones, not every one. The repertoire holds about 100,000 clones, with roughly 82% as singletons. The sequencing sample was made of peripheral blood. All receptors derive from a human donor in a cohort sampled during active COVID-19. CDR3s include the opening cysteine and the closing phenylalanine or tryptophan. The D gene is left open where the match is weak. Clone size is stated in some rows and not others, as once, few, many or a class when expanded.

D gene	CDR3 length	V gene	J gene	clone size	CDR3 DNA	CDR3 protein
-	13	TRBV6-6	TRBJ1-1	-	TGTGCCAGCAGTTTGGAGGTGAACACTGAAGCTTTCTTT	CASSLEVNTEAFF
TRBD2	18	TRBV5-1	TRBJ2-1	few	TGCGCCAGCAGCCTCTCGGCCCAGCGGGGGGGAATCTACAATGAGCAGTTCTTC	CASSLSAQRGGIYNEQFF
-	15	TRBV7-2	TRBJ2-7	-	TGTGCCAGCAGCTTACTTGTCGACATATCCTACGAGCAGTACTTC	CASSLLVDISYEQYF
-	14	TRBV5-6	TRBJ2-1	-	TGTGCCAGCATTATCGGGGTTTCCTACAATGAGCAGTTCTTC	CASIIGVSYNEQFF
TRBD2	16	TRBV11-1	TRBJ2-1	few	TGTGCCAGCAGCTTACTAGCGGGGGGTTGGTTGGGCGAGCAGTTCTTC	CASSLLAGGWLGEQFF
-	15	TRBV6-5	TRBJ1-6	-	TGTGCCAGCAGGGAGGTGGGCTCCTATAATTCACCCCTCCACTTT	CASREVGSYNSPLHF
TRBD1	15	TRBV30	TRBJ2-2	-	TGTGCCTTGGACTCCGGGACAGTGAACACCGGGGAGCTGTTTTTT	CALDSGTVNTGELFF
-	12	TRBV29-1	TRBJ1-4	once	TGCAGCGTCAAGACGGGAAATGAAAAACTGTTTTTT	CSVKTGNEKLFF
TRBD2	17	TRBV24-1	TRBJ2-1	-	TGTGCCACCAGTGATGGAACTAGCGGGGGCTCCTACAATGAGCAGTTCTTC	CATSDGTSGGSYNEQFF
TRBD2	15	TRBV7-3	TRBJ2-3	-	TGTGCCAGCAGCTTGTCGGGACTAGCCGCAGATACGCAGTATTTT	CASSLSGLAADTQYF
-	14	TRBV6-2/TRBV6-3	TRBJ1-1	-	TGTGCCAGCAGTTACTCTGGGGGCGGCGCTGAAGCTTTCTTT	CASSYSGGGAEAFF
-	14	TRBV18	TRBJ1-1	-	TGTGCCAGCTCACAGGAGGTCATGAACACTGAAGCTTTCTTT	CASSQEVMNTEAFF
-	13	TRBV2	TRBJ2-1	-	TGTGCCAGCCTCCGGGACTCCTACAATGAGCAGTTCTTC	CASLRDSYNEQFF
-	11	TRBV2	TRBJ1-2	-	TGTGCCAGCAGTCCCCTCCTCGGCTACACCTTC	CASSPLLGYTF
-	15	TRBV19	TRBJ2-1	once	TGTGCCAGTAGTATAGGGGCGGGACCCTACAATGAGCAGTTCTTC	CASSIGAGPYNEQFF
TRBD1	13	TRBV19	TRBJ1-2	-	TGTGCCAGTAGTGACCGGACAGGGTGGGGCTACACCTTC	CASSDRTGWGYTF
TRBD1	15	TRBV9	TRBJ1-2	-	TGTGCCAGCAGCGCGGGGACAGGCCAGAACTATGGCTACACCTTC	CASSAGTGQNYGYTF
-	14	TRBV18	TRBJ1-5	few	TGTGCCAGCTCACGTGGGCTCCAGGATCAGCCCCAGCATTTT	CASSRGLQDQPQHF
TRBD1	16	TRBV7-8	TRBJ1-5	-	TGTGCCAGCAGCTTAGCCCTTGGACAGGGAGATCAGCCCCAGCATTTT	CASSLALGQGDQPQHF
-	16	TRBV21-1	TRBJ2-3	-	TGTGCCAGCAGCGCCCCGGGACAGGCTATTTCAGATACGCAGTATTTT	CASSAPGQAISDTQYF
-	14	TRBV5-1	TRBJ2-3	-	TGCGCCAGCAGCTCGTGGACAAGCACAGATACGCAGTATTTT	CASSSWTSTDTQYF
-	14	TRBV4-1	TRBJ1-5	few	TGCGCCAGCAGCCTACGTAGTAGCAATCAGCCCCAGCATTTT	CASSLRSSNQPQHF